This T cell receptor (beta chain) was captured in a study of beta chain features in type 1 diabetes. cDNA synthesis used the whole RNA isolate, giving expressed TCRB sequences. Method: immunoSEQ multiplex PCR; TCRdb's copy keeps in-frame clones and lacks some. The table shows 900,000 or so clones, with about 17% occurring only once. The sample consisted of naive CD4+ T cells from blood. The receptor's source is a woman aged 18-29 years in good health.

CDR3 amino acids: CASSLVWDGTSGANVLTF. For the CDR3, the DNA is TGTGCCAGCAGCTTAGTTTGGGACGGTACCTCTGGGGCCAACGTCCTGACTTTC. V gene TRBV11-2 combines with J gene TRBJ2-6; possibly TRBD1 or TRBD2 for D (5 bases each). Trimming left V 1 base short and J 0 bases short, with 13 bases between. The germline V gene has CDR1 SGHAT and CDR2 FQNNGV. The CDR3 runs to 18 residues.